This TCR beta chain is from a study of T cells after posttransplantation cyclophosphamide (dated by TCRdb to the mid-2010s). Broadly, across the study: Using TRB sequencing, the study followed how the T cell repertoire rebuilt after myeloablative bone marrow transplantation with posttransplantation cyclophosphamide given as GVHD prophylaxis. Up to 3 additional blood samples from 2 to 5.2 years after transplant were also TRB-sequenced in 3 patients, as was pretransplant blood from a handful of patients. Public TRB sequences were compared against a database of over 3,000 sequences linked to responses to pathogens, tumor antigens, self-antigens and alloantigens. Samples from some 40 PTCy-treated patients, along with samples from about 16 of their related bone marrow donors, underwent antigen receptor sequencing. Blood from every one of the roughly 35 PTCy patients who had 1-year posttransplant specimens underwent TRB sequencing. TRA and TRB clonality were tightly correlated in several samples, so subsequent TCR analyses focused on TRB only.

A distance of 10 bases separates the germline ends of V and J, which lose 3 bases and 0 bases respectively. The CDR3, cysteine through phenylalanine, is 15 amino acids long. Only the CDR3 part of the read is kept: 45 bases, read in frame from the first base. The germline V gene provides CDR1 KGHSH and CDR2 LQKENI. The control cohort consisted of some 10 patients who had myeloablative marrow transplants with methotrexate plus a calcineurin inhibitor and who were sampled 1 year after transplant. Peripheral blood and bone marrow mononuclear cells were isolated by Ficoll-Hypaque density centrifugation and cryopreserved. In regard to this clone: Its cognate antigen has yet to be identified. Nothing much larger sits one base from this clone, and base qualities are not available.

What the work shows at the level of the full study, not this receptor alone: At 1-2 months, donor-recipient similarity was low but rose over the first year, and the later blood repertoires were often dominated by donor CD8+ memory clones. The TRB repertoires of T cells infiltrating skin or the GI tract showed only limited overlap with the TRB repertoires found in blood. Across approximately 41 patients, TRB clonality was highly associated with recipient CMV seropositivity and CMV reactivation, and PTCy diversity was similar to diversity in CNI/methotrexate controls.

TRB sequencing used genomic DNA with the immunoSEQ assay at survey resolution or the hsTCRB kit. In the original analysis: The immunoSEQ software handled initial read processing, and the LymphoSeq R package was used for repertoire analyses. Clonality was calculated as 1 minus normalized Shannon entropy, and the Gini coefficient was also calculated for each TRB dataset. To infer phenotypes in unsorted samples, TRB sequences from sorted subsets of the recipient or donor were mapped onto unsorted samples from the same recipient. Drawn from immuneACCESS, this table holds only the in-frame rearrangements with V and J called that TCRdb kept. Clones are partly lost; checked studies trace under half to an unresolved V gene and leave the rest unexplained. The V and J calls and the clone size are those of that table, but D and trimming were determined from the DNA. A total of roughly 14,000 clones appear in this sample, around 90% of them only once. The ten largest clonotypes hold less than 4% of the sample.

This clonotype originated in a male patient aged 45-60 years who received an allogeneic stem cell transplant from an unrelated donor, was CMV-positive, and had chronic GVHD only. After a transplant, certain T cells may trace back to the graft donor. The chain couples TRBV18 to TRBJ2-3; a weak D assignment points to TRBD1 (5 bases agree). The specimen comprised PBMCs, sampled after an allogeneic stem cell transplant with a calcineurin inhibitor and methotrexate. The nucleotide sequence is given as TGTGCCAGCTCACCCCGGGCAGGGAGCACAGATACGCAGTATTTT. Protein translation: CASSPRAGSTDTQYF. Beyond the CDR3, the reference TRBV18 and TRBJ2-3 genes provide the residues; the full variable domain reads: NAGVMQNPRHLVRRRGQEARLRCSPMKGHSHVYWYRQLPEEGLKFMVYLQKENIIDESGMPKERFSAEFPKEGPSILRIQQVVRGDSAAYFCASSPRAGSTDTQYFGPGTRLTVL.